This T cell receptor beta chain was identified during a study of T cell changes during pregnancy in multiple sclerosis. Clones were sequenced by immunoSEQ multiplex PCR, and TCRdb holds only the in-frame ones, with some missing. The table has about 96,000 clones, 85% to 95% seen once. Germline CDR1 reads SGHVS; CDR2 reads FQNEAQ. The CDR3 contains 15 residues. Trimming took off 3 bases at V and 3 bases at J, with 11 bases between the two ends. Sample: peripheral blood, taken in the first trimester of pregnancy. The TCR comes from a female donor with multiple sclerosis, enrolled in a pregnancy study. The chain joins TRBV7-8 to TRBJ1-4; D unresolved. CDR3 protein: CASSFSRGSNEKLFF. CDR3 bases: TGTGCCAGCAGCTTCTCCCGGGGATCTAATGAAAAACTGTTTTTT.